The 25 T cell receptor beta chains below were found in one sample sequenced in a study of vaccination effects on CD4 cells after COVID-19 (dated by TCRdb to the early 2020s). The library came from the immunoSEQ multiplex PCR assay. TCRdb retrieved this table from immuneACCESS and kept in-frame rearrangements only. Not all clones are present; in checked studies, unresolved V genes account for under half, and no reason is known for the remainder. This sample lists about 50,000 clones; 74% were detected once. The ten biggest clones cover 5.4% of the sample. After about 9 days of culture, CD4+ T cells were isolated with the EasySep CD4+ T cell isolation kit. PCR-confirmed SARS-CoV-2 infection had occurred in convalescent patients between March and December 2020, before the Alpha, Beta and Delta variants emerged in the United States. Each participant got two doses of an mRNA SARS-CoV-2 vaccine, either BNT162b2 or mRNA-1273.

The antigens these receptors bind are not known. Specimen: CD4+ T cells from PBMCs cultured without peptide, collected after COVID-19 vaccination. The receptors shown here come from a human donor who had a prior SARS-CoV-2 infection.

This clone was seen a handful of times. The chain joins TRBV7-9 to TRBJ2-2, with D perhaps matching TRBD1 (7 bases). There are 15 residues in the CDR3. CDR1 and CDR2 (germline): SEHNR, FQNEAQ (reference sequence). V lost 1 base and J lost 5, with 11 bases in between. The CDR3 DNA is TGTGCCAGCAGCTTAGAGGCAGGGGGGACCGGGGAGCTGTTTTTT. It is translated as CASSLEAGGTGELFF. Using reference TRBV7-9 and TRBJ2-2 for the parts outside the CDR3, the full variable domain is DTGVSQNPRHKITKRGQNVTFRCDPISEHNRLYWYRQTLGQGPEFLTYFQNEAQLEKSRLLSDRFSAERPKGSFSTLEIQRTEQGDSAMYLCASSLEAGGTGELFFGEGSRLTVL.

V usage is TRBV18 and J usage is TRBJ2-7; perhaps TRBD1 as D (5 bases). Germline CDR1 reads KGHSH; CDR2 reads LQKENI. This CDR3 is built from 15 residues. V gave up 2 bases and J gave up 0 bases, with 11 bases separating them. CDR3 loop: CASSPSSDNSYEQYF. The CDR3 bases are TGTGCCAGCTCACCAAGTTCGGACAACTCCTACGAGCAGTACTTC.

The rearrangement links TRBV6-6 to TRBJ1-1; a possible D gene is TRBD1 (6 bases). V lost 6 bases to trimming and J lost 1 base, with 12 bases between them. In germline, CDR1 is MNHNY, CDR2 SVGAGI (reference sequence). The CDR3 runs to 14 residues. CDR3 DNA sequence: TGTGCCAGCAGGCCGGGACACACGAACACTGAAGCTTTCTTT. Translation gives CASRPGHTNTEAFF.

The V gene is TRBV11-2, the J gene TRBJ2-5; 10 bases are a match to TRBD2. Germline CDR1 and CDR2: SGHAT and FQNNGV. The CDR3 loop spans 13 amino acids. The V and J ends lost 5 bases and 3 bases, in that order; junction bases with no gene match: 0. Here the CDR3 reads CASSGLAEETQYF. For the CDR3, the DNA is TGTGCCAGCAGCGGACTAGCGGAAGAGACCCAGTACTTC.

The rearrangement uses TRBV4-2 and TRBJ1-5, with D hard to call. The germline V and J ends were trimmed by 1 base and 0 bases, with 7 bases remaining between them. Per germline, CDR1 LGHNA and CDR2 YNFKEQ. The CDR3 sequence is 15 residues long. CDR3 in DNA: TGTGCCAGCAGCCAAGTGTTCGGTAGCAATCAGCCCCAGCATTTT. Its protein is CASSQVFGSNQPQHF.

The chain uses TRBV5-1 and TRBJ1-1; 7 bases are a match to TRBD1. Per the germline V gene, CDR1 is SGHRS and CDR2 is YFSETQ. CDR3 length: 15 amino acids. Losses at the gene ends were 3 bases for V and 0 bases for J; bases not matched to a gene: 5. The CDR3 DNA sequence: TGCGCCAGCAGCTGGATGACAGGGATGAACACTGAAGCTTTCTTT. Protein product: CASSWMTGMNTEAFF.

J is TRBJ2-2 and V is TRBV9; 8 positions match TRBD2. The CDR3 extends over 15 amino acids. Germline CDR1 SGDLS, CDR2 YYNGEE. V trimming: 4 bases; J trimming: 5 bases; junction bases outside the gene matches: 7. The CDR3 DNA is TGTGCCAGCAGCCAGACTAGCGAGATAACCGGGGAGCTGTTTTTT. It specifies CASSQTSEITGELFF.

A few counts support this clone. The J gene is TRBJ2-1, the V gene TRBV19; D ambiguous. The V and J ends lost 5 bases and 4 bases respectively, with 12 bases between them. Looked up from germline, CDR1 is LNHDA and CDR2 is SQIVND (reference sequence). The CDR3 spans 14 residues. In nucleotides, the CDR3 is TGTGCCAGTAGTTTTGCGCAGCGTTACAATGAGCAGTTCTTC. As protein: CASSFAQRYNEQFF.

J is TRBJ2-3 and V is TRBV4-1; D gene unclear. CDR1 MGHRA and CDR2 YSYEKL come from the germline V gene. The CDR3 sequence is 13 residues long. Trimming shortened V by 0 bases and J by 4 bases, and 5 bases separated the two germline ends. The CDR3 DNA sequence: TGCGCCAGCAGCCAAGAAAGGCCAGATACGCAGTATTTT. Translation gives CASSQERPDTQYF.

The rearrangement links TRBV4-2 to TRBJ2-1; 11 bases are shared with TRBD2. This CDR3 is 20 amino acids long. The J segment lost 0 bases and the V segment lost 0 bases, leaving 10 bases of the junction unmatched. CDR1 and CDR2 (germline): LGHNA, YNFKEQ. CDR3 protein: CASSQERETSGVASYNEQFF. The CDR3 DNA reads TGTGCCAGCAGCCAAGAGAGGGAGACTAGCGGGGTCGCCTCCTACAATGAGCAGTTCTTC.

The rearrangement joins TRBV3-1 (or the pseudogene TRBV3-2) to TRBJ2-2, with unresolved D. Trimming took off 4 bases at V and 6 bases at J, with 6 bases between the two ends. CDR1 and CDR2 from the germline V gene are LGHDT and YNNKEL (reference sequence). CDR3 size: 12 residues. The DNA of the CDR3 is TGTGCCAGCAGCCTCGGACCCGGGGAGCTGTTTTTT. Translation gives CASSLGPGELFF.

This chain joins TRBV18 and TRBJ1-2; D may be TRBD1 (5 bases). This CDR3 comprises 15 residues. Germline-derived CDR1 and CDR2 are KGHSH and LQKENI. V was clipped by 3 bases and J by 5 bases, with 16 bases between them. Here the CDR3 reads CASSPRSGRAYGYTF. The CDR3 DNA follows: TGTGCCAGCTCACCGCGGTCGGGGCGCGCGTATGGCTACACCTTC.

The rearrangement links TRBV25-1 to TRBJ2-4; possibly TRBD1 or TRBD2 for D (6 bases each). V lost 5 bases to trimming and J lost 3 bases, with 17 bases between them. This CDR3 contains 16 residues. Germline V gene lookup returns CDR1 MGHDK and CDR2 SYGVNS. The CDR3 DNA sequence: TGTGCCAGCAGTATCGTCGGCAGGGGAGGCAAAAACATTCAGTACTTC. Its protein product is CASSIVGRGGKNIQYF.

This rearrangement joins TRBV10-3 to TRBJ1-1, with no clear D. Germline CDR1 and CDR2: ENHRY and SYGVKD. Trimming removed 5 bases at V and 1 base at J, with 8 bases between. CDR3 length: 13 amino acids. This CDR3 reads CAISPSGNTEAFF. CDR3 nucleotide sequence: TGTGCCATCAGTCCCTCAGGGAACACTGAAGCTTTCTTT.

The chain carries TRBV11-2 and TRBJ2-5, with a tentative D call TRBD1 (8 bases). Trimming took 5 bases from V and 2 from J, leaving 18 bases between them. The CDR3 extends over 16 amino acids. In germline, CDR1 is SGHAT, CDR2 FQNNGV. The CDR3 DNA is TGTGCCAGCAGCCCTACCCTACAGGGGGGGCAAGAGACCCAGTACTTC. The encoded protein is CASSPTLQGGQETQYF.

This chain joins TRBV6-5 and TRBJ1-1; maybe TRBD1 (5 bases). The CDR3 has 14 residues. The germline gives CDR1 MNHEY, CDR2 SVGAGI. Trimming shortened V by 9 bases and J by 1 base, and 15 bases separated the two germline ends. CDR3 sequence (DNA): TGTGCCAGTAAGGGGTGGCGGGAGAACACTGAAGCTTTCTTT. Encoded protein: CASKGWRENTEAFF.

The chain combines TRBV3-1 (or the pseudogene TRBV3-2) with TRBJ2-4; 7 nucleotides line up with TRBD1. This CDR3 is 14 amino acids long. The V and J ends lost 4 bases and 2 bases, in that order; junction bases with no gene match: 2. Germline CDR1 LGHDT, CDR2 YNNKEL (reference sequence). This CDR3 reads CASSPGQPKNIQYF. DNA for the CDR3: TGTGCCAGCAGCCCGGGACAGCCCAAAAACATTCAGTACTTC.

This sequence joins TRBV3-1 (or the pseudogene TRBV3-2) and TRBJ2-3, with 8 bases lining up with TRBD2. Germline loops: CDR1 LGHDT, CDR2 YNNKEL (reference sequence). The CDR3 totals 15 residues. Unmatched junction bases numbered 4, after V lost 4 bases and J lost 1 base. CDR3 amino acids: CASSPSSGRTDTQYF. CDR3 in DNA: TGTGCCAGCAGCCCGTCTAGCGGGCGCACAGATACGCAGTATTTT.

The chain couples TRBV2 to TRBJ2-1, with D unclear. Trimming shortened V by 4 bases and J by 2 bases, and 6 bases separated the two germline ends. The CDR3 loop spans 13 amino acids. Per the germline V gene, CDR1 is SNHLY and CDR2 is FYNNEI. The CDR3 spells CASSGRTYNEQFF. For the CDR3, the DNA is TGTGCCAGCAGTGGGCGGACCTACAATGAGCAGTTCTTC. Full variable domain (outside the CDR3, taken from reference TRBV2 and TRBJ2-1): EPEVTQTPSHQVTQMGQEVILRCVPISNHLYFYWYRQILGQKVEFLVSFYNNEISEKSEIFDDQFSVERPDGSNFTLKIRSTKLEDSAMYFCASSGRTYNEQFFGPGTRLTVL.

V usage is TRBV21-1 and J usage is TRBJ2-5; TRBD2, as called in the table, went unchecked against the DNA. TRBV21-1 is reported as a pseudogene. The CDR3 loop spans 20 amino acids. CDR3 nucleotide sequence: TGTGCCAGCAGCTTTCAAAGGGGTATAGCTGGACTAAGGGCGGCAAGGACCCAGTACTTC. Translation: CASSFQRGIAGLRAARTQYF.

The V and J genes are TRBV5-4 and TRBJ2-5; 8 bases match TRBD2. Germline trimming cut 0 bases from V and 5 bases from J; bases unmatched to any gene: 9. The CDR3 covers 16 residues. Germline CDR1 SGHNT, CDR2 YYREEE (reference sequence). Here the CDR3 DNA reads TGTGCCAGCAGCTTGGCGAGCGGGAGTGGTTATGAGACCCAGTACTTC. It translates to CASSLASGSGYETQYF.

The chain has TRBV7-8 and TRBJ2-7; the match to TRBD1 covers 7 bases. Germline-derived CDR1 and CDR2 are SGHVS and FQNEAQ. The CDR3 is made up of 15 amino acids. V was clipped by 0 bases and J by 2 bases; unmatched bases: 4. The CDR3 DNA follows: TGTGCCAGCAGCTTAGCAGGGGGCTCTCCCTACGAGCAGTACTTC. Protein sequence: CASSLAGGSPYEQYF.

The genes are TRBV7-3 and TRBJ2-3; 11 nucleotides align to TRBD2. Germline CDR1 reads SGHTA; CDR2 reads FQGTGA. The CDR3 runs 15 residues. The V and J ends lost 5 bases and 6 bases, in that order; junction bases with no gene match: 7. As DNA, the CDR3 is TGTGCCAGCAGCCCGGGACTAGCGGAATTGGATACGCAGTATTTT. The encoded protein is CASSPGLAELDTQYF.

The chain couples TRBV6-5 to TRBJ2-5; 8 positions match TRBD2. The CDR3 is made up of 13 amino acids. The ends lost 6 bases at V and 4 bases at J; junction bases unmatched: 4. The germline V gene has CDR1 MNHEY and CDR2 SVGAGI. In DNA form, the CDR3 reads TGTGCCAGCAGACCCGGGGGGGCAGAGACCCAGTACTTC. Translated: CASRPGGAETQYF.

This rearrangement joins TRBV18 to TRBJ2-7; 9 nucleotides align to TRBD2. From germline, CDR1 is KGHSH and CDR2 LQKENI. V was clipped by 4 bases and J by 5 bases; unmatched bases: 9. The CDR3 contains 15 residues. The CDR3 is CASSRVSSGKHEQYF. In DNA form, the CDR3 reads TGTGCCAGCTCACGGGTATCTAGCGGGAAGCACGAGCAGTACTTC.